These 3 T cell receptor beta chains came from one sample sequenced in a study of shared clonotypes between healthy human individuals. Profiled with immunoSEQ multiplex PCR; TCRdb holds only in-frame clones, not every one. The table lists roughly 500,000 clones, roughly 80% of them singletons. The sample taken for sequencing was PBMCs. Every receptor here comes from a middle-aged woman in good health. Some clones in this sample may be carry-over from other donors' samples.

This clone was observed a handful of times. The chain uses TRBV6-1 and TRBJ2-1, with 8 bases that match TRBD2. Germline loops: CDR1 MNHNS, CDR2 SASEGT. CDR3 length equals 15 residues. V lost 6 bases and J lost 4; bases outside the gene matches: 8. CDR3 protein: CASSLYSGEYNEQFF. In DNA, the CDR3 is TGTGCCAGCAGCCTTTATAGCGGGGAATACAATGAGCAGTTCTTC.

The genes are TRBV6-1 and TRBJ1-2; D is undetermined. The CDR3 runs 12 residues. Germline V gives CDR1 MNHNS, CDR2 SASEGT. V lost 8 bases, J lost 1 base, and 8 bases lay in between. The CDR3 bases are TGTGCCAGCTGGCACAGTAACTATGGCTACACCTTC. Translation gives CASWHSNYGYTF.

This rearrangement joins TRBV2 to TRBJ1-3; a possible D gene is TRBD1 (6 bases). The CDR3 extends over 16 amino acids. Germline values: CDR1 SNHLY, CDR2 FYNNEI. Trimming shortened V by 7 bases and J by 1 base, and 17 bases separated the two germline ends. The CDR3: CASNPWGGRSGNTIYF. CDR3 DNA sequence: TGTGCCAGCAACCCTTGGGGGGGGCGGTCTGGAAACACCATATATTTT. Combining the CDR3 with reference TRBV2 and TRBJ1-3 gives the whole variable domain EPEVTQTPSHQVTQMGQEVILRCVPISNHLYFYWYRQILGQKVEFLVSFYNNEISEKSEIFDDQFSVERPDGSNFTLKIRSTKLEDSAMYFCASNPWGGRSGNTIYFGEGSWLTVV.